This T cell receptor beta chain is drawn from a study of identical twins. This clonotype appeared a few times. Unique molecular identifiers were present on cDNA, and template switching added a universal primer site. TCRdb re-analysed the 5' RACE reads in MiXCR, keeping a single row per CDR3 protein. The repertoire holds fewer than 900,000 distinct CDR3 sequences, with 18% as singletons. The sample was also reused in another study, on T cells expressing NK-cell markers.

The sequence was obtained from a young woman in good health. The sequencing input was PBMCs.

In DNA, the CDR3 is TGTGCCACCAGTCCGGGACTGGGATACAATGAGCAGTTCTTC. Translated, it gives CATSPGLGYNEQFF. The chain is built from TRBV24-1 and TRBJ2-1; possibly TRBD2 for D (6 bases). Germline V gives CDR1 KGHDR, CDR2 SFDVKD. This CDR3 is built from 14 residues. V lost 6 bases, J lost 4 bases, and 12 bases lay in between.